The text below deals with one T cell receptor (beta chain). Its target is unknown. Noted treatment: around 19 received Ad26.COV2.S at low or high dose, single or two shots; a few received placebo; per-sample allocation not given. Samples came from day 63 after the first vaccine or placebo injection. This specimen comes from a study of Ad26.COV2.S vaccination and SARS-CoV-2 variants. Looking at the study overall: Dosing was one shot or two shots 56 days apart. Study results and limitations: Spike-specific responses of CD8+ and CD4+ T cells were reported to display substantial breadth after vaccination. Vaccine and placebo groups showed comparable non-spike TCR breadth.

TCRdb's copy holds only in-frame clones and misses some; the assay was immunoSEQ multiplex PCR. The data contain about 450,000 clones, about 88% of them seen just once; the ten biggest clones take up approximately 2.5%. The clonotype originates from a person aged 18-65 years who received the Ad26.COV2.S COVID-19 vaccine or a placebo. The material sequenced was peripheral blood, taken in a trial of Ad26.COV2.S vaccine versus placebo.

The CDR3 loop reads CATSDLGTDTQYF. CDR3 DNA sequence: TGTGCCACCAGTGACCTAGGAACAGATACGCAGTATTTT. The genes are TRBV24-1 and TRBJ2-3; D is undetermined. The CDR3 runs to 13 residues. Germline CDR1 KGHDR, CDR2 SFDVKD. Trimming shortened V by 4 bases and J by 3 bases, and 7 bases separated the two germline ends.